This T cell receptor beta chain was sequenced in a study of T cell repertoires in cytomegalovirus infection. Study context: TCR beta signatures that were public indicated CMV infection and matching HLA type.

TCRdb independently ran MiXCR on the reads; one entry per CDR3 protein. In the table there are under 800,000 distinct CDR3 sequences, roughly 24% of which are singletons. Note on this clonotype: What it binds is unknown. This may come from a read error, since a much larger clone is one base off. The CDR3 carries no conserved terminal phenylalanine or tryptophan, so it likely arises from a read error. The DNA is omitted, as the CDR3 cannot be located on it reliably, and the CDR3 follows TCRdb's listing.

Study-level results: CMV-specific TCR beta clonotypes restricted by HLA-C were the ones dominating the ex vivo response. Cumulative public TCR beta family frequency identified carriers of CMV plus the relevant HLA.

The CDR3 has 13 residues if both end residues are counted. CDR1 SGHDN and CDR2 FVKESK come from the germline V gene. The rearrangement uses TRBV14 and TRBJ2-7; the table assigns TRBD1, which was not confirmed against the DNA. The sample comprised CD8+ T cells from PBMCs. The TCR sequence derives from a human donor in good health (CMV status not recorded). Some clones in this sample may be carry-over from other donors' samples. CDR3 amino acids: CASSQYRDSQRGC.